Following are 26 T cell receptor beta chains from one sample sequenced in a study of blood T cell repertoires in COVID-19. Clones were sequenced by immunoSEQ multiplex PCR, and TCRdb holds only the in-frame ones, with some missing. The sample yields around 250,000 clones, approximately 85% seen once. Specimen: peripheral blood. The receptors here all came from a man aged 50 or older with active or convalescent COVID-19.

V is TRBV6-5 and J is TRBJ1-1; D remains unclear. The CDR3 has 14 residues. Germline assignment: CDR1 MNHEY and CDR2 SVGAGI. V lost 6 bases, J lost 7 bases, and 18 bases lay in between. CDR3 DNA sequence: TGTGCCAGCAGCCGAACGACCGACACCTTTGAAGCTTTCTTT. Its translation is CASSRTTDTFEAFF.

The gene calls are TRBV6-5 and TRBJ1-6; 7 positions match TRBD1. Germline V CDR1 and CDR2: MNHEY, SVGAGI. This CDR3 region has 13 residues. V shed 7 bases and J 7 bases; nucleotides not matched to a gene: 4. The CDR3 sequence: CASKETGNSPLHF. CDR3 DNA: TGTGCCAGCAAGGAGACAGGGAATTCACCCCTCCACTTT.

The CDR3 sequence is CASSSGTETQYF. The CDR3 DNA reads as TGTGCCAGCAGTTCAGGTACGGAGACCCAGTACTTC. The chain recombines TRBV28 with TRBJ2-5; the D is unclear. The CDR3 covers 12 residues. The V gene lost 4 bases and the J gene lost 5 bases, with 8 bases spanning the gap. Germline V lookup: CDR1 MDHEN, CDR2 SYDVKM.

V gene TRBV6-5 combines with J gene TRBJ2-2, with 7 bases that match TRBD2. Per the germline V gene, CDR1 is MNHEY and CDR2 is SVGAGI. CDR3 size: 15 residues. The V gene end was trimmed by 6 bases and the J gene end by 6 bases; junction bases not matched to a gene: 10. The CDR3 region is CASRSLAGAPGELFF. The CDR3 region has the DNA TGTGCCAGCAGAAGTCTTGCGGGAGCGCCCGGGGAGCTGTTTTTT.

V is TRBV30 and J is TRBJ2-1, with a weak D call TRBD2 (5 bases). CDR1 GTSNPN and CDR2 SVGIG come from the germline V gene (reference sequence). The CDR3 spans 15 residues. The V and J ends lost 0 bases and 7 bases respectively, with 16 bases between them. The CDR3 region has the DNA TGTGCCTGGAGTGTATGGACGGAACGGGGAAATGAGCAGTTCTTC. Translation gives CAWSVWTERGNEQFF.

This clone was seen once. The chain couples TRBV29-1 to TRBJ1-2; a possible D gene is TRBD1 (5 bases). The CDR3 consists of 13 residues. Trimming removed 8 bases from V and 3 bases from J, with 16 bases in between. The germline CDR1 and CDR2 sequences are SQVTM and ANQGSEA. The CDR3 DNA is TGCAGCCATGGGGCAGCAGATCACTATGGCTACACCTTC. Translated, it gives CSHGAADHYGYTF.

This clone was detected once. The chain is built from TRBV18 and TRBJ1-4; D perhaps matches TRBD1 (5 bases). V shed 6 bases and J shed 0 bases, with 14 bases lying between them. The CDR3 runs to 16 residues. Germline V lookup: CDR1 KGHSH, CDR2 LQKENI. The CDR3: CASSLVGPATNEKLFF. The CDR3 bases are TGTGCCAGCTCCCTCGTGGGGCCTGCAACTAATGAAAAACTGTTTTTT.

The chain joins TRBV7-9 to TRBJ2-3, with a possible D match to TRBD1 (5 bases). Per the germline V gene, CDR1 is SEHNR and CDR2 is FQNEAQ (reference sequence). The V and J ends lost 5 bases and 2 bases respectively, with 17 bases between them. CDR3 length: 16 amino acids. CDR3 amino acids: CASSPSRQLVTDTQYF. Written as DNA, the CDR3 is TGTGCCAGCAGCCCCTCCCGACAGCTGGTCACAGATACGCAGTATTTT.

The chain links TRBV6-2 or TRBV6-3 to TRBJ2-7, with 11 bases aligning to TRBD2. The CDR3 is 15 amino acids. V shed 3 bases, J shed 7 bases, and the junction held 8 bases outside the gene matches. CDR1 and CDR2 (germline): MNHEY, SVGEGT. The CDR3 loop is CASSYYSGRAEEQYF. CDR3 nucleotide sequence: TGTGCCAGCAGTTATTATAGCGGGAGGGCCGAGGAGCAGTACTTC.

J is TRBJ2-5 and V is TRBV2, with D possibly being TRBD1 (5 bases). CDR1 is SNHLY and CDR2 is FYNNEI in the germline V gene. V was cut by 2 bases and J by 5 bases, with 9 bases left in between. The CDR3 contains 13 residues. The CDR3 region has the DNA TGTGCCAGCAGTGAACAGGGTGTGGAGACCCAGTACTTC. Its translation: CASSEQGVETQYF.

The chain is built from TRBV5-5 and TRBJ2-2; D gene ambiguous. Trimming removed 1 base from V and 6 bases from J, with 13 bases in between. Germline CDR1 SGHKS, CDR2 YYEKEE (reference sequence). The CDR3 loop spans 15 amino acids. CDR3 sequence (DNA): TGTGCCAGCAGCTTGTTTGAAGTCGAGGCCGGGGAGCTGTTTTTT. Translation gives CASSLFEVEAGELFF. The full variable domain, rest sourced from reference TRBV5-5 and TRBJ2-2, is DAGVTQSPTHLIKTRGQQVTLRCSPISGHKSVSWYQQVLGQGPQFIFQYYEKEERGRGNFPDRFSARQFPNYSSELNVNALLLGDSALYLCASSLFEVEAGELFFGEGSRLTVL.

This chain connects TRBV27 to TRBJ2-7; maybe TRBD1 (6 bases). The germline V gene has CDR1 MNHEY and CDR2 SMNVEV (reference sequence). The CDR3 totals 15 residues. The V end was cut by 2 bases, the J end by 3 bases, with 14 bases between. CDR3 in DNA: TGTGCCAGCAGTTTAGCAGGGGCGGCCCGCTACGAGCAGTACTTC. This codes for CASSLAGAARYEQYF.

The rearrangement links TRBV21-1 to TRBJ1-4. TRBV21-1 has pseudogene status. The CDR3 is made up of 13 amino acids. This CDR3 reads CASSPPEGRGLFF. The CDR3 DNA sequence: TGTGCCAGCAGCCCACCGGAGGGCCGAGGACTGTTTTTT.

This chain joins TRBV11-1 and TRBJ2-5, with D possibly matching TRBD1 (7 bases). Germline CDR1 and CDR2: SGHAT and FQDESV (reference sequence). The CDR3 totals 14 residues. The V gene lost 3 bases and the J gene lost 4 bases, with 12 bases spanning the gap. In nucleotides, the CDR3 is TGTGCCAGCAGCTTCCAGGGGGGATTAGAGACCCAGTACTTC. This translates into CASSFQGGLETQYF.

This clone showed up just once. V and J are TRBV6-6 and TRBJ2-1; TRBD1 is a possible D gene (6 bases). In germline, CDR1 is MNHNY, CDR2 SVGAGI (reference sequence). Trimming left V 4 bases short and J 6 bases short, with 16 bases between. The CDR3 is made up of 15 amino acids. The CDR3 DNA reads TGTGCCAGCAGTTCAGGGACAAGTAATCGCAATGAGCAGTTCTTC. It codes for CASSSGTSNRNEQFF.

The genes are TRBV18 and TRBJ1-5, with D maybe TRBD1 (5 bases). Germline V gene sequence: CDR1 KGHSH, CDR2 LQKENI. The V gene lost 2 bases and the J gene lost 2 bases, with 7 bases spanning the gap. This CDR3 has 14 amino acids. Written as DNA, the CDR3 is TGTGCCAGCTCACCAGTCAGGGGCAATCAGCCCCAGCATTTT. Its translation: CASSPVRGNQPQHF.

The genes are TRBV12-3 or TRBV12-4 and TRBJ1-2, with D possibly TRBD1 on 6 matching bases. CDR3 length equals 13 residues. Trimming shortened V by 6 bases and J by 8 bases, and 16 bases separated the two germline ends. CDR3 residues: CASSHRTAYGYTF. DNA for the CDR3: TGTGCCAGCAGCCACCGGACAGCGTACGGCTACACCTTC.

The rearrangement links TRBV6-5 to TRBJ2-1; D ambiguous. V lost 0 bases to trimming and J lost 0 bases, with 9 bases between them. Germline assignment: CDR1 MNHEY and CDR2 SVGAGI. The CDR3 extends over 16 amino acids. The CDR3 loop reads CASSYSRGSSYNEQFF. In nucleotides, the CDR3 is TGTGCCAGCAGTTACTCGCGCGGAAGCTCCTACAATGAGCAGTTCTTC.

This clone is a singleton in its sample. The rearrangement links TRBV7-3 to TRBJ2-2; possibly TRBD2 for D (6 bases). The CDR3 is made up of 14 amino acids. V gave up 5 bases and J gave up 2 bases, with 9 bases separating them. Germline V gene lookup returns CDR1 SGHTA and CDR2 FQGTGA. In DNA, the CDR3 is TGTGCCAGCAGCACGGGAGATAACACCGGGGAGCTGTTTTTT. Residues: CASSTGDNTGELFF.

This clone has only one observation. V gene TRBV7-3 combines with J gene TRBJ2-5; TRBD1 aligns across 10 bases. After removal of 4 bases from V and 4 bases from J, the junction contained 6 bases not matched to a gene. CDR1 SGHTA and CDR2 FQGTGA come from the germline V gene. The CDR3 has 15 residues. The CDR3 coding sequence is TGTGCCAGCAGCTCGACAGGGGGCACGTCAGAGACCCAGTACTTC. Amino acid sequence: CASSSTGGTSETQYF. Using reference TRBV7-3 and TRBJ2-5 for the parts outside the CDR3, the full variable domain is GAGVSQTPSNKVTEKGKYVELRCDPISGHTALYWYRQSLGQGPEFLIYFQGTGAADDSGLPNDRFFAVRPEGSVSTLKIQRTERGDSAVYLCASSSTGGTSETQYFGPGTRLLVL.

J is TRBJ1-5 and V is TRBV3-1 (or the pseudogene TRBV3-2); 7 nucleotides align to TRBD1. Germline V gene data show CDR1 as LGHDT and CDR2 as YNNKEL (reference sequence). The J segment lost 0 bases and the V segment lost 5 bases, leaving 4 bases of the junction unmatched. The length of the CDR3 is 15 residues. The CDR3 coding sequence is TGTGCCAGCAGCTCTGGGACAGATAGCAATCAGCCCCAGCATTTT. Protein sequence: CASSSGTDSNQPQHF.

This clone has only a few counts. This chain links TRBV12-5 with TRBJ1-5, with 7 bases identical to TRBD1. CDR3 length: 16 amino acids. Germline loops: CDR1 LGHNT, CDR2 FRNRAP. V lost 1 base and J lost 4; bases outside the gene matches: 7. The CDR3 loop is CASGLGSTGTNQPQHF. CDR3 DNA sequence: TGTGCTAGTGGTTTGGGATCGACAGGGACTAATCAGCCCCAGCATTTT.

The chain carries TRBV18 and TRBJ1-1; 7 nucleotides line up with TRBD1. The length of the CDR3 is 16 residues. With V trimmed by 3 bases and J by 1 base, 8 bases remained unmatched. Germline CDR1 is KGHSH and CDR2 is LQKENI. The CDR3 loop is CASSPTPGQRNTEAFF. In DNA form, the CDR3 reads TGTGCCAGCTCACCTACCCCGGGACAGAGGAACACTGAAGCTTTCTTT.

The CDR3 DNA reads as TGTGCCAGCAGCCACACCACCGGACAGGAGTGGGATGAGCAGTTCTTC. Its protein product is CASSHTTGQEWDEQFF. This chain links TRBV7-8 with TRBJ2-1; 7 bases agree with TRBD1. Per the germline V gene, CDR1 is SGHVS and CDR2 is FQNEAQ. The CDR3 sequence is 16 residues long. Trimming cost V 5 bases and J 8 bases; bases outside gene matches: 15.

The chain combines TRBV7-2 with TRBJ2-1; 8 nucleotides agree with TRBD2. CDR1 is SGHTA, CDR2 FQGNSA, per germline. The length of the CDR3 is 13 residues. The ends lost 3 bases at V and 8 bases at J; junction bases unmatched: 3. Written as DNA, the CDR3 is TGTGCCAGCAGCTTCCGGGGGGGAGATGAGCAGTTCTTC. It is translated as CASSFRGGDEQFF.

The chain couples TRBV14 to TRBJ1-6; TRBD1 might be the D (5 bases). V lost 0 bases and J 14 bases, leaving 14 bases between the germline ends. This CDR3 comprises 14 residues. CDR1 is SGHDN and CDR2 is FVKESK in the germline V gene. CDR3 coding DNA: TGTGCCAGCAGCCAAGATCGCGCGGGGGGGACCCTCCACTTT. It encodes CASSQDRAGGTLHF.